This T cell receptor (beta chain) was sequenced during a study of blood T cells in healthy people across ages. The authors ran a second PCR of 7 to 11 cycles using a sample-barcoded 5' primer and a J-beta primer mix. MiXCR, run by TCRdb on the 5' RACE reads, gives a single entry per CDR3 protein. The sample has about 1,000,000 distinct CDR3 sequences; under 45% are singletons. This CDR3 has 14 residues. Germline-derived CDR1 and CDR2 are MGHDK and SYGVNS. V lost 3 bases and J lost 2, with 10 bases in between. There are a few counts of this clonotype. This clonotype was sampled from a woman aged 60-75 years in good health. The J gene is TRBJ2-5, the V gene TRBV25-1; D perhaps matches TRBD2 (6 bases). The specimen was blood. DNA of the CDR3: TGTGCCAGCAGTGAGGCGGGACCTCAAGAGACCCAGTACTTC. It codes for CASSEAGPQETQYF.